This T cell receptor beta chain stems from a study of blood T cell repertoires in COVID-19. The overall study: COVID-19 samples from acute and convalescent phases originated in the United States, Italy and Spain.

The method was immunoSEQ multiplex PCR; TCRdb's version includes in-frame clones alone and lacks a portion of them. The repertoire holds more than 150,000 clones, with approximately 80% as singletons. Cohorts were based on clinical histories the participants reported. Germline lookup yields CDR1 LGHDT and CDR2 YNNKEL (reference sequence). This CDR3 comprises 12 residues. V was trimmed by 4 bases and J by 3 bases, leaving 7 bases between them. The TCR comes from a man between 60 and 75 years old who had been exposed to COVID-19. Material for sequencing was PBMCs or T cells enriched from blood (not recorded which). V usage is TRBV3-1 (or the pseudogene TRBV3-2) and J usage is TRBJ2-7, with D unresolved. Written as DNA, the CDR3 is TGTGCCAGCAGCCCCGATAGCTACGAGCAGTACTTC. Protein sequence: CASSPDSYEQYF.